This T cell receptor beta chain comes out of a study of cytomegalovirus exposure and HLA in healthy donors (TCRdb year 2017). General notes on the study: An earlier analysis of some 600 of the donors reported 276 Gb of sequence data and around 110 million unique TCR beta sequences obtained from about 170 million T cells. Approximately 300 gigabases of sequencing data and tens of millions of unique TCR sequences made up an early release that covered fewer than 650 HLA-typed donors. Among the roughly 390 genotyped donors, approximately 77% belonged to the genetic ancestry cluster associated with self-reported Caucasian donors. The study was designed to test whether signatures of past pathogen exposure could be identified by cataloging public T cell receptors. The study used immunosequencing to profile the T cell repertoires of 670 or so subjects and linked those repertoires to cytomegalovirus serostatus. Along with the approximately 700-subject first cohort, a separate validation cohort of around 120 different subjects was used. To predict cytomegalovirus infection status, the study brought together high-throughput TCR immunosequencing, statistical association of individual TCRs with disease status, and machine learning. A later analysis re-analyzed previously published TCR beta repertoires from roughly 630 donors and added high-resolution HLA genotyping to study TCR occurrence patterns. Rather than drawing on any new phenotypic data, the later analysis identified candidate immune exposures from TCR beta sequences and the way those sequences occurred across donors. An earlier analysis of fewer than 700 of the donors applied high-throughput TCR beta sequencing to assess whether each TCR beta V gene segment acted as functional or pseudogenic. Donor age, sex, ethnicity and CMV serostatus were compiled together with the repertoire data. A later genetic analysis took genome-wide SNP genotypes for about three fifths of the roughly 670 donors and used that subset as a discovery cohort. Every discovery cohort repertoire had been produced on one sequencing platform. Both class I and class II loci were covered by HLA typing, at four-digit resolution. The number of donors typed differed by locus, with 629-630 for A, B, C, DRB1 and DQB1, around 500 for DQA1, nearly 610 for DPA1, and about 450 for DPB1. Several DR-DQ haplotypes were treated as single units for association and clustering because of strong linkage in the cohort. On average, 235,054 unique TCR beta nucleotide sequences were sequenced per donor among some 420 genotyped donors of the cohort, with roughly 18% of those sequences being non-productive.

The cohort was made up of several hundred healthy bone marrow donors. At the time of sampling, every cohort member was nominally healthy, though immune exposures that went unrecorded were likely present. The donor tested CMV seronegative and was one of the 352 seronegative cohort members. A peripheral blood sample was collected from each donor, and TCR beta sequencing was performed on peripheral blood mononuclear cells. Genomic DNA was extracted from the blood cell samples with the Qiagen DNeasy Blood Extraction Kit. A remark on this clone: The antigen it binds to is not known. The sample holds no much larger clone one base away, and base qualities are not on file.

The paper's findings and limits, for the study overall: Compared with the roughly 720-donor mean, donors in an Asian-associated ancestry cluster had fewer N-insertions in productive TCRs, according to a later genetic analysis. In a later analysis, HLA-associated TCR beta chains showed more clonal expansion and lower generation probabilities than non-associated chains that were equally common. CMV serostatus was the only immune exposure information available for the cohort. Specific HLA alleles were associated with about 17,000 TCR beta sequences at a false discovery rate of 0.05 in a later analysis. The authors suggested that the approach could potentially be extended to other disease states and immunological phenotypes. A cluster of highly shared sequence variants was judged likely to be a technical artifact of the sequencing pipeline. Because some donors lacked HLA typing at each locus, the association tests relied only on the typed subset. Roughly 17 rarely observed V segments, including chromosome 9 orphons, were excluded from the earlier analysis of approximately 600 of the donors because counts were too low. Roughly uniform sequencing depth across donors was assumed in presence/absence analyses, although this assumption may not hold. V-gene and J-gene trimming of TCR beta chains was associated with a missense DCLRE1C variant in a later genetic analysis, and the association was replicated in an independent cohort. In a later analysis, most CMV-associated TCR beta chains were found to appear HLA-restricted, with HLA associations seemingly driven largely by CMV exposure. Strong co-occurrence of HLA alleles, especially DR and DQ, made assigning TCR associations to individual alleles difficult. Most TCR sequences were observed very rarely across donors, whereas some public TCRs were present in many individuals. The classifier was reported to diagnose cytomegalovirus status with high specificity and sensitivity in both the original and validation cohorts. The study gave a list of 150 to 200 TCR beta chains associated with cytomegalovirus. In vitro tests confirmed that three of the cytomegalovirus-associated TCR beta chains recognize cytomegalovirus antigens. In this cohort, only TCR beta chains were sequenced, and detectable features were limited by the absence of alpha or paired-chain data. In a later analysis, TCR association rates were found to vary across HLA loci, with the most associated TCRs seen for DRB1 alleles and the fewest for HLA-C alleles. An earlier analysis of around 540 of the donors showed that most TCR beta V segments appeared in productive rearrangements either about 90% or about 30% of the time, which broadly matched IMGT annotations. Correlated functional status among segregating V segments might reflect linkage disequilibrium, but an unknown experimental factor could not be ruled out. A further reported finding was that TCR beta sequences accurately predicted the HLA-A and HLA-B alleles for most subjects in the first cohort. A later analysis reported that several top co-occurrence clusters appeared linked to parvovirus B19, influenza, CMV and Epstein-Barr virus.

Library method: the immunoSEQ multiplex PCR assay. A mixture of 60 forward primers for TCR Vbeta segments and 13 reverse primers for TCR Jbeta segments was used in the multiplex PCR. The CDR3 region of rearranged TCR beta genes was amplified from genomic DNA with a multiplex PCR assay. The Illumina HiSeq System was used to sequence the amplified TCR beta libraries as 87-base-pair reads. As for the authors' bioinformatics: A later analysis counted approximately 84 million unique TCR beta chains across the 550 to 750 repertoires, and some 12 million of these chains were shared by at least two donors. Raw reads were error-corrected and collapsed into unique sequences with a nearest-neighbor algorithm that merged closely related sequences to remove PCR and sequencing errors. Alignment of CDR3 sequences to IMGT reference sequences was used to assign V, D and J gene segments. For a sequence to be retained, a match of at least six nucleotides to both a V gene segment and a J gene segment was required. Rearrangements were called productive when the CDR3 lacked stop codons and stayed in frame with V and J; all others were non-productive. CDR3 was defined according to IMGT convention as the region running from the second conserved V-encoded cysteine to the conserved J-encoded phenylalanine. The earlier analysis of about 570 of the donors excluded any sequence lacking an unambiguous match to a single V gene segment. An earlier analysis of about 600 of the donors called V segments functional above 56.7% productive rearrangements and segregating when the between-donor standard deviation exceeded 5%. A statistical classification framework was built for diagnosing cytomegalovirus status from the catalog of TCR beta chain sequences. In a later analysis, V and J genes were assigned by comparing TCR nucleotide sequences against IMGT/GENE-DB human TR gene sequences. In a later analysis, CDR3 sequences and most-parsimonious VDJ recombination scenarios were assigned using the TCRdist pipeline. In a later analysis, every TCR beta chain was defined by the combination of its CDR3 amino acid sequence and its V-gene family, and reads without a unique V-gene family were dropped. A later analysis removed several hundred highly shared, low-generation-probability nucleotide sequences to deal with suspected cross-contamination and a sequencing artifact. For each public chain, a later analysis derived a clonal expansion index from normalized ranks of inferred template counts within each repertoire. Generation probabilities in a later analysis came from a VDJ recombination model fitted to out-of-frame rearrangements, and those results were checked against IGoR. In a later analysis, TCR-TCR, TCR-HLA and TCR-CMV co-occurrence was scored with hypergeometric tests, and a repertoire-size bias correction was applied to TCR pairs. In a later analysis, false discovery rates were estimated by permuting HLA or CMV assignments 20 times. In a later analysis, co-occurring TCRs were grouped using DBSCAN, with TCRdist sequence similarity added in when clustering inside HLA-allele-positive subsets. Repertoires with fewer than 30,000 or more than 120,000 public chains were left out of co-occurrence clustering, as were about 5 repertoires with anomalous nucleotide sharing. Here the immuneACCESS table is served through TCRdb, limited to in-frame sequences with V and J called. Missing clones are a known gap in these copies; in checked studies unresolved V genes cover under half, and the rest lacks a known reason. The DNA gave D and trimming, while V, J and clone size come from that table. In this sample the table shows 150,000 to 200,000 clones, 62% of which occur a single time. The ten most abundant clones make up over 2.5% of the sample.

Material: PBMCs. The TCR sequence derives from a man between 35 and 55 years old in good health and CMV-seronegative.

Here is the DNA: TGTGCCAGCAGCCCTACTAGCGGGATTTACAATGAGCAGTTCTTC. The resulting protein is CASSPTSGIYNEQFF. The sequence joins TRBV11-3 to TRBJ2-1; 10 bases in between match TRBD2. V trim: 5 bases; J trim: 4 bases; unmatched bases: 5. The CDR3 contains 15 residues, cysteine and phenylalanine counted. The CDR3 DNA has 45 bases and is translated from base 1. In the germline V gene, CDR1 corresponds to SGHNT and CDR2 to YENEEA.